This T cell receptor beta chain originates from a study of early T cells in non-severe SARS-CoV-2 infection. Across the study: Sequenced bulk RNA came from whole blood that was unsorted, and chains were unpaired.

Germline V CDR1 and CDR2: SEHNR, FQNEAQ (reference sequence). This CDR3 has 13 residues. J was trimmed by 9 bases and V by 5 bases; bases with no gene match: 4. Each cDNA molecule carried a unique molecular identifier. TCRdb re-called the 5' RACE reads through MiXCR, storing one row per CDR3 protein. The sample includes 70,000 or so distinct CDR3 sequences, 3.5% to 6% of them seen just once. This clonotype was picked up a small number of times. Its cognate antigen is unknown. The study's findings and limits: In VDJdb matching, anti-spike CD8 responses were favored while private and CD4 specificities went missing.

This TCR came from an adult who was a healthcare worker with PCR-confirmed SARS-CoV-2 infection or an uninfected control (not recorded which). The donor label of this sample is uncertain. The chain recombines TRBV7-9 with TRBJ1-1, with TRBD1 identical over 12 bases. Sequencing was performed on whole blood, taken at baseline. The chain's CDR3 is CASSTGTGGQAFF. Here the CDR3 DNA reads TGTGCCAGCAGCACGGGGACAGGGGGCCAAGCTTTCTTT. Full variable domain (rest looked up from reference TRBV7-9 and TRBJ1-1): DTGVSQNPRHKITKRGQNVTFRCDPISEHNRLYWYRQTLGQGPEFLTYFQNEAQLEKSRLLSDRFSAERPKGSFSTLEIQRTEQGDSAMYLCASSTGTGGQAFFGQGTRLTVV.